What follows describes a single T cell receptor beta chain. Its antigen is not known. The CDR3 is 14 residues long. Trimming shortened V by 3 bases and J by 0 bases, and 6 bases separated the two germline ends. CDR1 is LNHNV and CDR2 is YYDKDF in the germline V gene (reference sequence). This entry belongs to a study of shared clonotypes between healthy human individuals. Study-wide results and limits: Naive CD4 clonotype sharing across several donors was about 5%. Inspection by rarefaction showed sorted-subset sequencing to be incomplete despite large depth.

Naive CD8 cells were CD45RO-negative, positively selected for CCR7, excluding terminally differentiated effector memory CD45RA+ cells. TCRdb's table, derived via immunoSEQ multiplex PCR, lists solely in-frame clones and lacks some. The sample contains more than 2 million clones, about 94% of which appear only once. Sequenced input: naive CD8+ T cells from PBMCs. The sequence was obtained from a man aged 18 to 29 in good health. Some clones in this sample may be carry-over from other donors' samples. The V and J genes are TRBV15 and TRBJ2-1; D is uncertain. In nucleotides, the CDR3 is TGTGCCACCAGCAGGATTAGCTCCTACAATGAGCAGTTCTTC. It translates to CATSRISSYNEQFF.